A single count supports the clone carrying this T cell receptor beta chain. Antigen specificity is unknown. This CDR3 is 14 amino acids long. The V end lost 0 bases, the J end lost 0 bases, and 7 bases lay between the germline ends. Germline V gives CDR1 SGHRS, CDR2 YFSETQ. The sample comes from a study of cytomegalovirus exposure and HLA in healthy donors. Regarding the study as a whole: In vitro checks showed that a few CMV-associated chains really do target CMV antigens.

Primers included in the PCR were 60 Vbeta and 13 Jbeta primers. Sequencing used immunoSEQ multiplex PCR; TCRdb keeps in-frame clones, though not all of them. The sample holds roughly 200,000 clones, roughly 82% seen once. Sequencing was carried out using PBMCs. The chain is built from TRBV5-1 and TRBJ2-7; possible D gene TRBD1, 5 bases. The sequence was obtained from a woman between 50 and 59 years old in good health and CMV-seronegative. CDR3 amino acids: CASSLDRNSYEQYF. The CDR3 nucleotides are TGCGCCAGCAGCTTGGACAGGAACTCCTACGAGCAGTACTTC.